This T cell receptor (beta chain) emerged from a study of technical replicates of blood from a few donors. This clone was recorded once. The repertoire was sequenced with immunoSEQ multiplex PCR; TCRdb's copy has only in-frame clones and lacks some. The table records tens of thousands of clones, 93% of them present only once. The V gene's germline CDR1 is MNHEY and CDR2 SMNVEV (reference sequence). The CDR3 has 16 amino acids. The ends lost 3 bases at V and 6 bases at J; junction bases unmatched: 9. This TCR was sampled from a human donor in good health. The chain recombines TRBV27 with TRBJ2-2, with 8 bases identical to TRBD1. Sample: T cells isolated from PBMCs. The CDR3 spells CASSFLGTGRAGELFF. CDR3 DNA: TGTGCCAGCAGTTTTTTGGGGACAGGCAGGGCCGGGGAGCTGTTTTTT.